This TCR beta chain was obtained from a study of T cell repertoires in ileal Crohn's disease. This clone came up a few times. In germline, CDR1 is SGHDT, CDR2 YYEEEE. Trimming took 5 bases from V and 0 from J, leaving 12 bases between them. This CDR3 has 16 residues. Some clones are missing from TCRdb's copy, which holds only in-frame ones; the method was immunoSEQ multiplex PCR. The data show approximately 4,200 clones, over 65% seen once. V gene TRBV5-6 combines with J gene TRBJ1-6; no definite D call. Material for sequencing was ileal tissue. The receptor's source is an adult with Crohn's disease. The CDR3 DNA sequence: TGTGCCAGCAGGATCTGGGCGAGCTCCTATAATTCACCCCTCCACTTT. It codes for CASRIWASSYNSPLHF. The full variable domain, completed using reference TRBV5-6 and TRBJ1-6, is DAGVTQSPTHLIKTRGQQVTLRCSPKSGHDTVSWYQQALGQGPQFIFQYYEEEERQRGNFPDRFSGHQFPNYSSELNVNALLLGDSALYLCASRIWASSYNSPLHFGNGTRLTVT.